The subject of this entry is one T cell receptor (beta chain). Its antigen remains unidentified. The data derive from a study of T cell responses to AZD1222 COVID-19 vaccine. Whole-study results and caveats: Repertoires were sampled only after the peak T cell response. Donors skewed white British and female; clonal diversity was possibly underestimated. Spike-specific TCR breadth and depth went up after people got two AZD1222 doses.

This table comes from immunoSEQ multiplex PCR, and its TCRdb copy is limited to in-frame clones, with some not included. The data show approximately 100,000 clones, with 93% seen just once and 5% held by the top ten. CDR3 size: 17 residues. Trimming took 5 bases from V and 0 from J, leaving 18 bases between them. The germline V gene encodes CDR1 SGDLS and CDR2 YYNGEE. This sequence joins TRBV9 and TRBJ1-3, with unresolved D. This TCR was sampled from an adult in good health. Sequenced here: peripheral blood, sampled on day 0 of AZD1222 vaccination. The CDR3 reads CASSDPRGSSSGNTIYF. CDR3 DNA sequence: TGTGCCAGCAGTGACCCCCGGGGTTCCTCCTCTGGAAACACCATATATTTT.